These T cell receptor beta chains were read from a single sample in a study of OX40 agonist ivuxolimab in advanced cancers. Here immunoSEQ multiplex PCR was the method, and the copy in TCRdb shows in-frame clones only, minus some. The sample lists tens of thousands of clones, roughly 90% occurring once. Here the sequenced sample was CD4+ or CD8+ T cells sorted from blood, taken in a trial of the OX40 agonist ivuxolimab. Every receptor here comes from an adult with an advanced solid tumor such as melanoma, head and neck, liver or kidney cancer. Both conserved end residues are part of each CDR3. D genes are given only for firm matches. Not all rows give a size; the values are once, few, many and, for expanded clones, a class.

CDR3nt: TGTGCCAGTAGTCCCGGAGGCGGACAGGGGGGCACTGAAGCTTTCTTT
CDR3aa: CASSPGGGQGGTEAFF
v_gene: TRBV19
abundance: -
j_gene: TRBJ1-1
d_gene: TRBD1

CDR3nt: TGTGCCTGGAGTGTAGGAGGGGACTATGGCTACACCTTC
CDR3aa: CAWSVGGDYGYTF
v_gene: TRBV30
abundance: -
j_gene: TRBJ1-2
d_gene: -

CDR3nt: TGTGCCAGCAGCCTCGGGACTCTCCCGGGACTAGGCGATGAGCAGTTCTTC
CDR3aa: CASSLGTLPGLGDEQFF
v_gene: TRBV5-4
abundance: -
j_gene: TRBJ2-1
d_gene: TRBD2

CDR3nt: TGTGCCAGCAGTAAACTAGGGACTAGTGCAAGCTCCTACGAGCAGTACTTC
CDR3aa: CASSKLGTSASSYEQYF
v_gene: TRBV27
abundance: -
j_gene: TRBJ2-7
d_gene: TRBD2

CDR3nt: TGTGCCACCCGGGGACTAGTTTCGGAGACCCAGTACTTC
CDR3aa: CATRGLVSETQYF
v_gene: TRBV6-1
abundance: -
j_gene: TRBJ2-5
d_gene: TRBD2

CDR3nt: TGTGCCAGCAGCTTAACGGCAGGGTTAGGCTATGGCTACACCTTC
CDR3aa: CASSLTAGLGYGYTF
v_gene: TRBV7-2
abundance: -
j_gene: TRBJ1-2
d_gene: -

CDR3nt: TGTGCCAGCAGCGTAGATCAGGGTGACACTGAAGCTTTCTTT
CDR3aa: CASSVDQGDTEAFF
v_gene: TRBV9
abundance: -
j_gene: TRBJ1-1
d_gene: -

CDR3nt: TGTGCCAGCAGTTTAGGGGTTGGAAACTATGGCTACACCTTC
CDR3aa: CASSLGVGNYGYTF
v_gene: TRBV28
abundance: -
j_gene: TRBJ1-2
d_gene: -

CDR3nt: TGCAGTGCTAGAGATCTGGGTTTGGCGTATTTT
CDR3aa: CSARDLGLAYF
v_gene: TRBV20-1
abundance: -
j_gene: TRBJ2-3
d_gene: -

CDR3nt: TGCGCCAGCAGCCGGAACAGGGGTATCCAAGAGACCCAGTACTTC
CDR3aa: CASSRNRGIQETQYF
v_gene: TRBV4-1
abundance: once
j_gene: TRBJ2-5
d_gene: TRBD1

CDR3nt: TGTGCCAGTGGGGGACTAGCGGGAAAGGGAGCCTACAATGAGCAGTTCTTC
CDR3aa: CASGGLAGKGAYNEQFF
v_gene: TRBV19
abundance: -
j_gene: TRBJ2-1
d_gene: TRBD2

CDR3nt: TGTGCCTTCTGGGGAGGGGGTAATTCACCCCTCCACTTT
CDR3aa: CAFWGGGNSPLHF
v_gene: TRBV30
abundance: -
j_gene: TRBJ1-6
d_gene: -

CDR3nt: TGTGCCAGCAGTTCACCGCGGGACAGCAAATCCAATCAGCCCCAGCATTTT
CDR3aa: CASSSPRDSKSNQPQHF
v_gene: TRBV28
abundance: -
j_gene: TRBJ1-5
d_gene: TRBD1

CDR3nt: TGTGCCAGCAGTTTTGGACAGGCCGCAGGAGAGACCCAGTACTTC
CDR3aa: CASSFGQAAGETQYF
v_gene: TRBV28
abundance: -
j_gene: TRBJ2-5
d_gene: TRBD1

CDR3nt: TGTGCCAGCAGCCCGAGCGGGGCCAACGTCCTGACTTTC
CDR3aa: CASSPSGANVLTF
v_gene: TRBV11-3
abundance: -
j_gene: TRBJ2-6
d_gene: -

CDR3nt: TGTGCCAGCAGCTTAGGAAGGACACAATACAATGAGCAGTTCTTC
CDR3aa: CASSLGRTQYNEQFF
v_gene: TRBV11-2
abundance: -
j_gene: TRBJ2-1
d_gene: -

CDR3nt: TGTGCCAGCATCGTGGGGGCCGGTGAAAAACTGTTTTTT
CDR3aa: CASIVGAGEKLFF
v_gene: TRBV2
abundance: -
j_gene: TRBJ1-4
d_gene: -

CDR3nt: TGTGCCAGCTCACCACGGGAGGGGCCGCACTATGGCTACACCTTC
CDR3aa: CASSPREGPHYGYTF
v_gene: TRBV18
abundance: few
j_gene: TRBJ1-2
d_gene: -

CDR3nt: TGTGCCTGGAGGAATGGGATGGAAGGAAACACCATATATTTT
CDR3aa: CAWRNGMEGNTIYF
v_gene: TRBV30
abundance: -
j_gene: TRBJ1-3
d_gene: -

CDR3nt: TGTGCCAGCAGTTTCCTTACGACAGGGGTGGGCGAGCAGTACTTC
CDR3aa: CASSFLTTGVGEQYF
v_gene: TRBV28
abundance: -
j_gene: TRBJ2-7
d_gene: TRBD1

CDR3nt: TGTGCCAGCAGCGTAGAGGTCGGGGAGCTGTTTTTT
CDR3aa: CASSVEVGELFF
v_gene: TRBV9
abundance: -
j_gene: TRBJ2-2
d_gene: -

CDR3nt: TGTGCCAGCAGTTACGAGGGGATGCGACAAGGGGACGAGCAGTACTTC
CDR3aa: CASSYEGMRQGDEQYF
v_gene: TRBV6-6
abundance: -
j_gene: TRBJ2-7
d_gene: -

CDR3nt: TGTGCCAGCAGCTTGGGGCGGGTTTGGAATCAGCCCCAGCATTTT
CDR3aa: CASSLGRVWNQPQHF
v_gene: TRBV5-6
abundance: -
j_gene: TRBJ1-5
d_gene: -

CDR3nt: TGTGCCAGCAGTAGACAGGGCAGCAACGAGCAGTACTTC
CDR3aa: CASSRQGSNEQYF
v_gene: TRBV6-6
abundance: -
j_gene: TRBJ2-7
d_gene: TRBD1

CDR3nt: TGTGCCAGCAGCTCCCGGACAGGATCCTTGTCTGGGGCCAACGTCCTGACTTTC
CDR3aa: CASSSRTGSLSGANVLTF
v_gene: TRBV11-2
abundance: -
j_gene: TRBJ2-6
d_gene: TRBD1

CDR3nt: TGTGCCAGCAGTTTAGGGCCGTCGTGGGGGTTCACCTTC
CDR3aa: CASSLGPSWGFTF
v_gene: TRBV28
abundance: -
j_gene: TRBJ1-2
d_gene: -

CDR3nt: TGCAGTGCCGATGAAGCTTTCTTT
CDR3aa: CSADEAFF
v_gene: TRBV20-1
abundance: few
j_gene: TRBJ1-1
d_gene: -

CDR3nt: TGCAGCGCTGCGCTAGAGGGCAATGAGCAGTTCTTC
CDR3aa: CSAALEGNEQFF
v_gene: TRBV29-1
abundance: -
j_gene: TRBJ2-1
d_gene: -

CDR3nt: TGCGCCAGCAGCTTGCTCGGTACGGGCCAAGAGACCCAGTACTTC
CDR3aa: CASSLLGTGQETQYF
v_gene: TRBV5-1
abundance: -
j_gene: TRBJ2-5
d_gene: -

CDR3nt: TGTGCCAGCCATCAGGCCAGGGGGCGCGGGGCTTTCTTT
CDR3aa: CASHQARGRGAFF
v_gene: TRBV30
abundance: few
j_gene: TRBJ1-1
d_gene: TRBD1

CDR3nt: TGTGCCAGCAGCCCTGGACCTGGGGGCACCGGGGAGCTGTTTTTT
CDR3aa: CASSPGPGGTGELFF
v_gene: TRBV5-5
abundance: once
j_gene: TRBJ2-2
d_gene: -

CDR3nt: TGTGCCAGCAGCTCTAGGGTTCCCGGTCAGCCCCAGCATTTT
CDR3aa: CASSSRVPGQPQHF
v_gene: TRBV28
abundance: -
j_gene: TRBJ1-5
d_gene: -

CDR3nt: TGTGCCAGCAGTTACTCGTCTAGCTGGAACACCGGGGAGCTGTTTTTT
CDR3aa: CASSYSSSWNTGELFF
v_gene: TRBV6-5
abundance: -
j_gene: TRBJ2-2
d_gene: -

CDR3nt: TGTGCCAGCAGCTTGGGGGCGTTATCTAGCAATCAGCCCCAGCATTTT
CDR3aa: CASSLGALSSNQPQHF
v_gene: TRBV5-6
abundance: -
j_gene: TRBJ1-5
d_gene: -

CDR3nt: TGTGCCAGCCTATCGGGAGGTAGGCAAGAGACCCAGTACTTC
CDR3aa: CASLSGGRQETQYF
v_gene: TRBV28
abundance: once
j_gene: TRBJ2-5
d_gene: TRBD2

CDR3nt: TGTGCCAGCAGTTTATCGATGGAGTTACTTCAGCAGTACTTC
CDR3aa: CASSLSMELLQQYF
v_gene: TRBV28
abundance: once
j_gene: TRBJ2-7
d_gene: -

CDR3nt: TGTGCCAGCAGCTCCCAGGGAGGAGAGACCCAGTACTTC
CDR3aa: CASSSQGGETQYF
v_gene: TRBV7-2
abundance: -
j_gene: TRBJ2-5
d_gene: -

CDR3nt: TGCGCCAGCAGCGTGACTAGCGGGAGGTCACAAGAGACCCAGTACTTC
CDR3aa: CASSVTSGRSQETQYF
v_gene: TRBV4-1
abundance: -
j_gene: TRBJ2-5
d_gene: TRBD2

CDR3nt: TGTGCCATCAGTGAGTCAACGGGATACACAGATACGCAGTATTTT
CDR3aa: CAISESTGYTDTQYF
v_gene: TRBV10-3
abundance: -
j_gene: TRBJ2-3
d_gene: -

CDR3nt: TGTGCCAGCAGTGATCTGTCTGGCTACACCTTC
CDR3aa: CASSDLSGYTF
v_gene: TRBV25-1
abundance: -
j_gene: TRBJ1-2
d_gene: -

CDR3nt: TGTGCCAGCCTGGGGGTAGCGGGAGAAAATGAGCAGTTCTTC
CDR3aa: CASLGVAGENEQFF
v_gene: TRBV27
abundance: once
j_gene: TRBJ2-1
d_gene: TRBD2

CDR3nt: TGCGCCAGCAGCCAAAATCGACTCAGCTCTGGAAACACCATATATTTT
CDR3aa: CASSQNRLSSGNTIYF
v_gene: TRBV4-3
abundance: once
j_gene: TRBJ1-3
d_gene: -

CDR3nt: TGTGCCAGTAGTATCCGACAGGGGGCGAATGAAAAACTGTTTTTT
CDR3aa: CASSIRQGANEKLFF
v_gene: TRBV19
abundance: -
j_gene: TRBJ1-4
d_gene: TRBD1